This TCR beta chain was sequenced for a study of shared clonotypes between healthy human individuals. The protocol was immunoSEQ multiplex PCR, while the TCRdb copy is restricted to in-frame clones and leaves out a portion. Among about 1.5 million clones listed, 95% to 99% were seen once. Findings of the study overall: The authors sampled blood alone, and tissue repertoires likely differ.

Concerning this clone itself: What it recognizes is unknown.

In germline, CDR1 is SGDLS, CDR2 YYNGEE. With 0 bases clipped from V and 2 bases from J, the junction kept 6 bases outside the gene matches. The CDR3 runs 18 residues. This clonotype was sampled from a man under 40 in good health. The rearrangement joins TRBV9 to TRBJ2-5; 14 bases align to TRBD2. Material for sequencing was naive CD4+ T cells sorted from blood. This sample's subset: CD45RA+ positively selected. The chain's CDR3 is CASSVGLAGGPGQETQYF. The CDR3 DNA is TGTGCCAGCAGCGTAGGACTAGCGGGAGGGCCTGGACAAGAGACCCAGTACTTC.